This T cell receptor (beta chain) was observed in a study of blood T cell repertoires in COVID-19. At the level of the study: Both acute and convalescent COVID-19 samples were obtained from the United States, Italy and Spain. T cells, B-cell-depleted T cells, or PBMCs provided the cDNA or gDNA that served as material.

The CDR3 runs 14 residues. Germline V CDR1 and CDR2: DFQATT, SNEGSKA (reference sequence). V lost 3 bases and J lost 8, with 14 bases in between. Recruited during active infection, patients (from Seattle) were subsequently followed longitudinally. Per the original data handling: From reference gene primer amplification, estimates of nucleated cell counts were derived. Profiled with immunoSEQ multiplex PCR; TCRdb holds only in-frame clones, not every one. V and J calls and clone size are those listed in that table; D and trimming were worked out from the DNA. The table lists 120,000 to 150,000 clones, around 87% of them singletons.

The gene calls are TRBV20-1 and TRBJ1-6, with a tentative D call TRBD1 (5 bases). The clonotype comes from a man aged 18-30 years with COVID-19, enrolled during active disease. The sample was peripheral blood. The CDR3 here is CSASASGEYSPLHF. Written as DNA, the CDR3 is TGCAGTGCTAGTGCCTCGGGGGAATATTCACCCCTCCACTTT.